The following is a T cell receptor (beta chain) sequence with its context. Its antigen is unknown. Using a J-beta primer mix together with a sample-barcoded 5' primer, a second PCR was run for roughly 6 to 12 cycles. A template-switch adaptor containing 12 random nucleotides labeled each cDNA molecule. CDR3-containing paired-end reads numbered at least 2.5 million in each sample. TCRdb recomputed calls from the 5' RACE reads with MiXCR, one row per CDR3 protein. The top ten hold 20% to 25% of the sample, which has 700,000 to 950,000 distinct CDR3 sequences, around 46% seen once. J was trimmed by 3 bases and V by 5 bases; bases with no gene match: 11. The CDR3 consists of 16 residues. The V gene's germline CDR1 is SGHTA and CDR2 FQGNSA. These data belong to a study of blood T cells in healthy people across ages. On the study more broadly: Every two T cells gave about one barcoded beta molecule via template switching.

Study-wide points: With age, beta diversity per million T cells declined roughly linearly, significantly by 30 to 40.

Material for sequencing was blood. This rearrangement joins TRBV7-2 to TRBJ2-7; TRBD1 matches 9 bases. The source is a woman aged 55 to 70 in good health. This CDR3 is CASSTDRGEGSYEQYF. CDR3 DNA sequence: TGTGCCAGCAGCACGGACAGGGGCGAAGGGAGCTACGAGCAGTACTTC. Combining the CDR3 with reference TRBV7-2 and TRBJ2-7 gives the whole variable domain GAGVSQSPSNKVTEKGKDVELRCDPISGHTALYWYRQSLGQGLEFLIYFQGNSAPDKSGLPSDRFSAERTGGSVSTLTIQRTQQEDSAVYLCASSTDRGEGSYEQYFGPGTRLTVT.